The 21 T cell receptor beta chains below come from one sample, sequenced in a study of shared clonotypes between healthy human individuals. The naive CD8 population came from CD45RO-negative cells selected for CCR7, without terminally differentiated effector memory CD45RA+ cells. TCRdb's copy holds only in-frame clones and misses some; the assay was immunoSEQ multiplex PCR. The sample shows around 640,000 clones, around 96% of them seen only once. Sequencing was carried out using naive CD8+ T cells sorted from blood. These receptors were obtained from a woman in her 30s in good health.

As regards this clone: Other DNA sequences of this sample code for an identical CDR3. CDR3 sequence: CASSLGNTGELFF. CDR3 coding DNA: TGTGCCAGCAGTCTAGGGAACACCGGGGAGCTGTTTTTT. The chain has TRBV27 and TRBJ2-2; D not resolved. The CDR3 consists of 13 residues. Germline assignment: CDR1 MNHEY and CDR2 SMNVEV (reference sequence). V was trimmed by 5 bases and J by 1 base, leaving 5 bases between them.

The V gene is TRBV7-9, the J gene TRBJ1-1; tentatively, D is TRBD1 (5 bases). CDR3 length equals 15 residues. In germline, CDR1 is SEHNR, CDR2 FQNEAQ (reference sequence). Trimming removed 2 bases from V and 4 bases from J, with 14 bases in between. DNA for the CDR3: TGTGCCAGCAGCTTAAAGGTGGGGCAAGGCACTGAAGCTTTCTTT. Translating gives CASSLKVGQGTEAFF.

This CDR3 reads CASSIDWNGYTF. The CDR3 nucleotides read TGTGCCAGTAGTATAGATTGGAATGGCTACACCTTC. J is TRBJ1-2 and V is TRBV19, with no clear D. The length of the CDR3 is 12 residues. In germline, CDR1 is LNHDA, CDR2 SQIVND (reference sequence). V gave up 0 bases and J gave up 6 bases, with 5 bases separating them.

The J gene is TRBJ2-3, the V gene TRBV2, with 7 bases fitting TRBD1. Germline CDR1 SNHLY, CDR2 FYNNEI. The junction had 16 bases not matched to a gene; V was cut back by 4 bases and J by 6 bases. The CDR3 covers 17 residues. The CDR3 loop is CASSGQGRSEWLDTQYF. In nucleotides, the CDR3 is TGTGCCAGCAGTGGACAGGGTAGAAGTGAGTGGTTGGATACGCAGTATTTT.

The chain links TRBV6-5 to TRBJ1-5, with D uncertain. CDR1 is MNHEY and CDR2 is SVGAGI in the germline V gene. Trimming took 6 bases from V and 1 from J, leaving 10 bases between them. The CDR3 covers 14 residues. CDR3 DNA: TGTGCCAGCAGCCCCGGGTGGAGCAATCAGCCCCAGCATTTT. Its translation is CASSPGWSNQPQHF.

This chain uses TRBV5-1 with TRBJ2-3, with TRBD2 identical over 8 bases. Germline CDR1 and CDR2: SGHRS and YFSETQ. CDR3 size: 15 residues. V was pared by 1 base and J by 5 bases, with 6 bases of the junction left unmatched. The CDR3 nucleotides are TGCGCCAGCAGCTTGTTCGGGAGGGGCCAAGATACGCAGTATTTT. Translated, it gives CASSLFGRGQDTQYF.

The chain employs TRBV27 and TRBJ2-5, with D maybe TRBD1 (6 bases). Germline CDR1 and CDR2: MNHEY and SMNVEV (reference sequence). This CDR3 contains 18 residues. Trimming pared 3 bases from V and 10 bases from J, leaving 30 bases between. CDR3 bases: TGTGCCAGCAGTTTGTACCCTCCCCCGGGCCCAGGGGATGGGGGCCAGTACTTC. Translated, it gives CASSLYPPPGPGDGGQYF.

This chain uses TRBV5-1 with TRBJ2-5; D uncertain. Germline CDR1 reads SGHRS; CDR2 reads YFSETQ. The CDR3 covers 11 residues. Trimming removed 3 bases from V and 3 bases from J, with 3 bases in between. The DNA of the CDR3 is TGCGCCAGCAGCTCAAAAGAGACCCAGTACTTC. Translating gives CASSSKETQYF.

V is TRBV13 and J is TRBJ2-1; 8 bases are shared with TRBD2. J was trimmed by 0 bases and V by 5 bases; bases with no gene match: 6. The germline gives CDR1 PRHDT, CDR2 FYEKMQ (reference sequence). This CDR3 spans 16 amino acids. CDR3: CASSRRLARSYNEQFF. The CDR3 DNA sequence: TGTGCCAGCAGCCGCCGACTAGCGCGCTCCTACAATGAGCAGTTCTTC.

This clone was observed a single time. V is TRBV27 and J is TRBJ2-4; TRBD1 matches at 9 bases. This CDR3 region has 17 residues. Germline CDR1 is MNHEY and CDR2 is SMNVEV (reference sequence). Losses at the gene ends were 5 bases for V and 0 bases for J; bases not matched to a gene: 8. Here the CDR3 DNA reads TGTGCCAGCAGTACTAACAGGGGGCCGATAGCCAAAAACATTCAGTACTTC. It specifies CASSTNRGPIAKNIQYF.

The V call is TRBV7-8, the J call TRBJ1-2, with a possible D match to TRBD1 (6 bases). The CDR3 loop spans 19 amino acids. V was clipped by 5 bases and J by 6 bases, with 31 bases between them. CDR1 is SGHVS and CDR2 is FQNEAQ in the germline V gene. CDR3 nucleotide sequence: TGTGCCAGCAGCCCCGAGGGGGGGCGTGATCTTTGGAGGCTCGATGGCTACACCTTC. Its translation: CASSPEGGRDLWRLDGYTF.

This rearrangement joins TRBV6-5 to TRBJ1-2; D is undetermined. CDR1 MNHEY and CDR2 SVGAGI come from the germline V gene. The germline V and J ends were trimmed by 2 bases and 4 bases, with 8 bases remaining between them. The CDR3 covers 13 residues. The CDR3 DNA is TGTGCCAGCAGTTACAACGGCCCCTATGGCTACACCTTC. This gives the protein CASSYNGPYGYTF.

This chain links TRBV2 with TRBJ2-3; D is unresolved. The CDR3 loop spans 14 amino acids. Trimming took off 3 bases at V and 2 bases at J, with 9 bases between the two ends. Per germline, CDR1 SNHLY and CDR2 FYNNEI. The CDR3 reads CASSEMGNTDTQYF. The CDR3 DNA reads as TGTGCCAGCAGTGAGATGGGGAACACAGATACGCAGTATTTT.

With regard to this clone: The same CDR3 can be traced to other DNA sequences in this sample. The chain uses TRBV27 and TRBJ2-1; 16 positions agree with TRBD2. Germline CDR1 and CDR2: MNHEY and SMNVEV (reference sequence). This CDR3 contains 15 residues. V shed 5 bases, J shed 8 bases, and the junction held 3 bases outside the gene matches. DNA for the CDR3: TGTGCCAGCAGTCACGGGACTAGCGGGAGGGATGAGCAGTTCTTC. Its translation: CASSHGTSGRDEQFF.

V usage is TRBV29-1 and J usage is TRBJ2-7, with 9 bases fitting TRBD1. Losses at the gene ends were 1 base for V and 2 bases for J; bases not matched to a gene: 3. Germline CDR1 reads SQVTM; CDR2 reads ANQGSEA. The CDR3 runs 14 residues. The CDR3 reads CSVEGQGGPYEQYF. The CDR3 nucleotides read TGCAGCGTTGAAGGACAGGGGGGCCCCTACGAGCAGTACTTC.

This clone was found once. This chain joins TRBV28 and TRBJ2-1; D tentatively reads TRBD1 or TRBD2 (5 bases each). The V and J ends lost 6 bases and 2 bases respectively, with 11 bases between them. In germline, CDR1 is MDHEN, CDR2 SYDVKM. The CDR3 covers 14 residues. Here the CDR3 reads CASRLGATYNEQFF. DNA for the CDR3: TGTGCCAGCAGACTAGGGGCCACCTACAATGAGCAGTTCTTC. Looking up the rest from reference TRBV28 and TRBJ2-1 gives the full variable domain: DVKVTQSSRYLVKRTGEKVFLECVQDMDHENMFWYRQDPGLGLRLIYFSYDVKMKEKGDIPEGYSVSREKKERFSLILESASTNQTSMYLCASRLGATYNEQFFGPGTRLTVL.

The CDR3 is CASRGAVHNPGELFF. The CDR3 DNA sequence: TGTGCCAGCAGAGGCGCAGTTCATAACCCCGGGGAGCTGTTTTTT. The chain recombines TRBV2 with TRBJ2-2; no reliable D call. Germline V lookup: CDR1 SNHLY, CDR2 FYNNEI. The CDR3 is made up of 15 amino acids. Trimming pared 6 bases from V and 6 bases from J, leaving 17 bases between.

The V and J genes are TRBV28 and TRBJ1-1; perhaps TRBD1 as D (5 bases). Germline lookup yields CDR1 MDHEN and CDR2 SYDVKM. The CDR3 sequence is 13 residues long. V was clipped by 3 bases and J by 3 bases, with 8 bases between them. The CDR3 DNA is TGTGCCAGCAGTTTTGAGGGGTACACTGAAGCTTTCTTT. It codes for CASSFEGYTEAFF.

The chain couples TRBV5-1 to TRBJ2-5; 8 bases align to TRBD1. Germline V gene sequence: CDR1 SGHRS, CDR2 YFSETQ. V lost 1 base, J lost 5 bases, and 10 bases stayed unmatched. The CDR3 contains 16 residues. The CDR3 loop reads CASSLSRGRSQETQYF. CDR3 DNA: TGCGCCAGCAGCTTGTCCAGGGGGCGTTCACAGGAGACCCAGTACTTC.

The CDR3 DNA reads as TGTGCCAGCAGTTTAGTACAGGGGTACCAGCCCCAGCATTTT. Protein product: CASSLVQGYQPQHF. V usage is TRBV27 and J usage is TRBJ1-5; 7 positions agree with TRBD1. The germline V gene encodes CDR1 MNHEY and CDR2 SMNVEV (reference sequence). Trimming removed 2 bases from V and 7 bases from J; junction bases left unmatched: 5. The CDR3 runs to 14 residues.

The chain links TRBV5-1 to TRBJ2-1; 8 bases align to TRBD2. The CDR3 sequence is 18 residues long. The V segment lost 4 bases and the J segment 12 bases; nucleotides outside the gene matches: 24. Germline V gene sequence: CDR1 SGHRS, CDR2 YFSETQ. CDR3 region: CASSLHGGAGDIGVGQFF. DNA of the CDR3: TGCGCCAGCAGCCTCCATGGTGGAGCGGGAGATATTGGGGTTGGGCAGTTCTTC. The full variable domain, with the rest looked up from reference TRBV5-1 and TRBJ2-1, is KAGVTQTPRYLIKTRGQQVTLSCSPISGHRSVSWYQQTPGQGLQFLFEYFSETQRNKGNFPGRFSGRQFSNSRSEMNVSTLELGDSALYLCASSLHGGAGDIGVGQFFGPGTRLTVL.